Below, one TCR beta chain is given with its context. This entry belongs to a study of blood T cell repertoires in COVID-19. On the study more broadly: Researchers got acute and convalescent COVID-19 samples from the United States, Italy and Spain. The cDNA or gDNA used as material had been derived from T cells, B-cell-depleted T cells, or PBMCs.

Original handling: Amplification with reference gene primers provided the estimates of nucleated cell counts. Clones were read by immunoSEQ multiplex PCR, and TCRdb kept only the in-frame ones, dropping some. D and trimming come from the DNA, and the V and J calls and clone size come from that table. The sample gives approximately 250,000 clones, nearly 85% of which show up once; around 7.8% is in the top ten. With 2 bases clipped from V and 6 bases from J, the junction kept 8 bases outside the gene matches. Germline CDR1 is SEHNR and CDR2 is FQNEAQ (reference sequence). This CDR3 contains 16 residues.

Sequencing used peripheral blood. The clonotype originates from a human donor in a cohort sampled during active COVID-19. The J gene is TRBJ2-1, the V gene TRBV7-9; 9 bases map to TRBD2. CDR3 loop: CASSLREGLAGNEQFF. CDR3 nucleotides: TGTGCCAGCAGCTTACGGGAGGGACTAGCAGGCAATGAGCAGTTCTTC.